These 32 T cell receptor beta chains came from one sample sequenced in a study of T-cell memory formation after mild COVID-19 (dated by TCRdb to the early 2020s). Preparation of the library involved 5' RACE. Sequencing used an Illumina NovaSeq 6000. TCRdb took the public reads, trimmed them with fastp at Q25, ran MiXCR for clone calling and kept in-frame beta chains. Each CDR3 protein gets just one entry, which takes the most common genes and DNA from the rows behind it. Present in this sample are tens of thousands of distinct CDR3 sequences, 9.5% to 15% of which were seen just once. Roughly two fifths of the sample lies in the top ten. The sample was PBMCs or a T cell subset sorted from them (not recorded which). The origin of the receptors is a man younger than 35 who had mild COVID-19 (a few samples of this study predate the infection). The sample titles of this study are shuffled in the database, so cell type and time point are left out; the donor was told from shared clones.

This clonotype came up a few times. The chain combines TRBV7-9 with TRBJ2-3; D unresolved. The CDR3 runs to 10 residues. Germline CDR1 reads SEHNR; CDR2 reads FQNEAQ (reference sequence). The V gene lost 11 bases and the J gene lost 5 bases, with 8 bases spanning the gap. As DNA, the CDR3 is TGTGCCGGAGAGGAAGATACGCAGTATTTT. As protein: CAGEEDTQYF.

The chain recombines TRBV11-2 with TRBJ1-2; TRBD1 aligns across 7 bases. Trimming cost V 1 base and J 4 bases; bases outside gene matches: 3. Germline V gene sequence: CDR1 SGHAT, CDR2 FQNNGV. The CDR3 covers 14 residues. The CDR3 DNA reads TGTGCCAGCAGCTTAGCAGGGGACAGCTATGGCTACACCTTC. It yields the protein CASSLAGDSYGYTF. The full variable domain, rest sourced from reference TRBV11-2 and TRBJ1-2, is EAGVAQSPRYKIIEKRQSVAFWCNPISGHATLYWYQQILGQGPKLLIQFQNNGVVDDSQLPKDRFSAERLKGVDSTLKIQPAKLEDSAVYLCASSLAGDSYGYTFGSGTRLTVV.

The chain joins TRBV7-8 to TRBJ1-2; D may be TRBD1 (6 bases). The germline V gene encodes CDR1 SGHVS and CDR2 FQNEAQ. CDR3 size: 14 residues. Deletions cut 3 bases from V and 5 bases from J, with 13 bases between. CDR3 region: CASSFGQGRYGYTF. CDR3 nucleotide sequence: TGTGCCAGCAGCTTCGGTCAGGGGCGATATGGCTACACCTTC.

The rearrangement joins TRBV11-2 to TRBJ2-3; perhaps TRBD2 as D (5 bases). Trimming took 3 bases from V and 0 from J, leaving 13 bases between them. Germline lookup yields CDR1 SGHAT and CDR2 FQNNGV. This CDR3 has 16 amino acids. For the CDR3, the DNA is TGTGCCAGCAGCTTCGTTGGCGGGCCTAGCACAGATACGCAGTATTTT. Translation: CASSFVGGPSTDTQYF.

V gene TRBV11-2 combines with J gene TRBJ2-5; the D is unclear. Germline V CDR1 and CDR2: SGHAT, FQNNGV. This CDR3 comprises 16 residues. Trimming took 1 base from V and 1 from J, leaving 13 bases between them. The CDR3 bases are TGTGCCAGCAGCTTAGCCCTCTTGCGGAGCCAAGAGACCCAGTACTTC. Translating it yields CASSLALLRSQETQYF.

CDR3: CASSLTGERELFF. The CDR3 nucleotides are TGTGCCAGCAGTTTAACAGGGGAGAGGGAGCTGTTTTTT. This chain links TRBV6-5 with TRBJ2-2; 7 bases agree with TRBD1. The V and J ends lost 4 bases and 9 bases, in that order; junction bases with no gene match: 5. The CDR3 covers 13 residues. Germline assignment: CDR1 MNHEY and CDR2 SVGAGI.

This clonotype was detected ten times or more. The conserved phenylalanine or tryptophan is not found at the CDR3 terminus, so this likely reflects a read error. The DNA is omitted, as the CDR3 cannot be located on it reliably, and the CDR3 follows TCRdb's listing. V is TRBV12-3 or TRBV12-4 and J is TRBJ2-1; the table's TRBD1 call for D was not verified on the DNA. Termini included, the CDR3 measures 12 amino acids. CDR3 sequence reads: CASSPPGQGLRV.

This clonotype was detected a few times. V usage is TRBV12-3 or TRBV12-4 and J usage is TRBJ2-5; D unclear. Trimming removed 6 bases from V and 3 bases from J, with 11 bases in between. The CDR3 totals 13 residues. The CDR3 reads CASSRTVKETQYF. CDR3 bases: TGTGCCAGCAGCCGTACCGTAAAAGAGACCCAGTACTTC.

The CDR3 loop is CASSQGAGGVTGELFF. As DNA, the CDR3 is TGCGCCAGCAGCCAAGGGGCGGGGGGAGTCACCGGGGAGCTGTTTTTT. The J gene is TRBJ2-2, the V gene TRBV4-3, with 8 bases that match TRBD2. The CDR3 extends over 16 amino acids. With V trimmed by 1 base and J by 4 bases, 5 bases remained unmatched. Germline CDR1 reads LGHNA; CDR2 reads YSLEER.

This clonotype was detected ten times or more. The chain couples TRBV7-9 to TRBJ1-2; TRBD1 is a possible D gene (5 bases). This CDR3 contains 16 residues. Deletions cut 1 base from V and 4 bases from J, with 16 bases between. Germline CDR1 is SEHNR and CDR2 is FQNEAQ (reference sequence). Here the CDR3 DNA reads TGTGCCAGCAGCTTAGATGCTTCAGGGAGGATCTATGGCTACACCTTC. This encodes CASSLDASGRIYGYTF.

A few counts support this clonotype. The V call is TRBV7-9, the J call TRBJ2-4; unclear D gene. The V end lost 5 bases, the J end lost 1 base, and 6 bases lay between the germline ends. Germline V lookup: CDR1 SEHNR, CDR2 FQNEAQ (reference sequence). There are 13 residues in the CDR3. The CDR3 region is CASSPWAKNIQYF. The CDR3 DNA reads as TGTGCCAGCAGCCCCTGGGCCAAAAACATTCAGTACTTC. The full variable domain, rest sourced from reference TRBV7-9 and TRBJ2-4, is DTGVSQNPRHKITKRGQNVTFRCDPISEHNRLYWYRQTLGQGPEFLTYFQNEAQLEKSRLLSDRFSAERPKGSFSTLEIQRTEQGDSAMYLCASSPWAKNIQYFGAGTRLSVL.

Many counts were recorded for this clonotype. The chain couples TRBV4-1 to TRBJ2-3, with 8 bases aligning to TRBD1. The CDR3 is 14 residues long. Germline trimming cut 4 bases from V and 4 bases from J; bases unmatched to any gene: 4. CDR1 is MGHRA and CDR2 is YSYEKL in the germline V gene. CDR3 DNA sequence: TGCGCCAGCAGCCCTTCCAGGGGGCCAGATACGCAGTATTTT. This encodes CASSPSRGPDTQYF.

This sequence joins TRBV4-1 and TRBJ2-3, with TRBD2 matching 14 bases. Trimming at V came to 1 base and at J to 0 bases, leaving 3 bases not matched to a gene. This CDR3 contains 18 residues. Germline CDR1 and CDR2: MGHRA and YSYEKL. The CDR3 DNA reads TGCGCCAGCAGCCAAGGGACTAGCGGGGGGCTTAGCACAGATACGCAGTATTTT. Residues: CASSQGTSGGLSTDTQYF.

This clonotype was counted at least ten times. This rearrangement joins TRBV4-1 to TRBJ2-3; 8 positions match TRBD1. The CDR3 loop spans 14 amino acids. CDR1 and CDR2 (germline): MGHRA, YSYEKL. V lost 4 bases to trimming and J lost 5 bases; unmatched junction nucleotides: 5. The CDR3 is CASSPGQGGDTQYF. The CDR3 nucleotides read TGCGCCAGCAGCCCTGGACAGGGAGGAGATACGCAGTATTTT.

The table lists this clonotype with a few counts. V gene TRBV9 combines with J gene TRBJ1-1; a weak D match, TRBD1 (6 bases). This CDR3 comprises 14 residues. CDR1 is SGDLS and CDR2 is YYNGEE in the germline V gene. The V end lost 7 bases, the J end lost 4 bases, and 17 bases lay between the germline ends. The CDR3, as DNA: TGTGCCAGCCAAGACCCGGGGGCCGGCACTGAAGCTTTCTTT. It is translated as CASQDPGAGTEAFF.

This chain uses TRBV4-3 with TRBJ1-1; D is unclear. Germline assignment: CDR1 LGHNA and CDR2 YSLEER. V was shortened by 0 bases and J by 0 bases, with 11 bases between the two germline ends. This CDR3 spans 16 amino acids. CDR3 sequence: CASSQDREDLNTEAFF. CDR3 DNA: TGCGCCAGCAGCCAAGATCGGGAGGACCTGAACACTGAAGCTTTCTTT.

The sample holds many counts of this clonotype. The chain has TRBV6-2 or TRBV6-3 and TRBJ2-3, with D unclear. V dropped 6 bases and J dropped 6 bases, with 7 bases sitting between them. CDR1 is MNHEY and CDR2 is SVGEGT in the germline V gene. This CDR3 spans 11 amino acids. The CDR3 loop is CASSPGDTQYF. The CDR3 bases are TGTGCCAGCAGCCCCGGGGATACGCAGTATTTT.

In its sample, this clonotype was seen many times. The rearrangement links TRBV5-1 to TRBJ2-7, with D possibly TRBD1 on 6 matching bases. This CDR3 contains 16 residues. The V end was cut by 4 bases, the J end by 0 bases, with 17 bases between. Per germline, CDR1 SGHRS and CDR2 YFSETQ. CDR3 residues: CASSPTDSAISYEQYF. Written as DNA, the CDR3 is TGCGCCAGCAGCCCGACGGACAGCGCAATCTCCTACGAGCAGTACTTC.

The chain recombines TRBV10-3 with TRBJ1-2; D remains ambiguous. CDR1 and CDR2 (germline): ENHRY, SYGVKD. The germline V and J ends were trimmed by 3 bases and 4 bases, with 3 bases remaining between them. This CDR3 contains 11 residues. CDR3 nucleotide sequence: TGTGCCATCAGTGAACCCTATGGCTACACCTTC. Translation: CAISEPYGYTF.

This clonotype has just a few counts. The chain has TRBV7-6 and TRBJ1-3; D is possibly TRBD1 (6 bases). The length of the CDR3 is 16 residues. Germline lookup yields CDR1 SGHVS and CDR2 FNYEAQ. V lost 2 bases, J lost 0 bases, and 11 bases lay in between. CDR3 protein: CASSLLLQGSGNTIYF. The CDR3 DNA is TGTGCCAGCAGCTTACTTCTACAGGGCTCTGGAAACACCATATATTTT. The full variable domain, in which reference TRBV7-6 and TRBJ1-3 provide the parts outside the CDR3, is GAGVSQSPRYKVTKRGQDVALRCDPISGHVSLYWYRQALGQGPEFLTYFNYEAQQDKSGLPNDRFSAERPEGSISTLTIQRTEQRDSAMYRCASSLLLQGSGNTIYFGEGSWLTVV.

This chain joins TRBV19 and TRBJ2-7; 7 nucleotides line up with TRBD2. The CDR3 covers 15 residues. The trim removed 3 bases at V and 4 bases at J, leaving 9 bases unmatched. CDR1 is LNHDA, CDR2 SQIVND, per germline (reference sequence). This CDR3 is CASSIGGGAGYEQYF. For the CDR3, the DNA is TGTGCCAGTAGTATCGGCGGGGGAGCGGGTTACGAGCAGTACTTC.

This clonotype was picked up a small number of times. The chain has TRBV7-3 and TRBJ2-5, with TRBD2 matching 8 bases. Looked up from germline, CDR1 is SGHTA and CDR2 is FQGTGA. The CDR3 is 14 amino acids. The J segment lost 5 bases and the V segment lost 4 bases, leaving 6 bases of the junction unmatched. The CDR3: CASSSGPGGETQYF. The CDR3 bases are TGTGCCAGCAGCTCGGGACCGGGGGGGGAGACCCAGTACTTC.

This clonotype was found a few times. This rearrangement joins TRBV4-3 to TRBJ2-7; 9 bases are shared with TRBD1. The CDR3 contains 15 residues. CDR1 and CDR2 from the germline V gene are LGHNA and YSLEER. The J segment lost 3 bases and the V segment lost 2 bases, leaving 5 bases of the junction unmatched. The chain's CDR3 is CASSQLTGGLYEQYF. CDR3 nucleotides: TGCGCCAGCAGCCAACTAACAGGGGGCCTCTACGAGCAGTACTTC.

This clonotype came up many times. The rearrangement links TRBV20-1 to TRBJ2-3; 9 nucleotides line up with TRBD2. The trim removed 5 bases at V and 2 bases at J, leaving 2 bases unmatched. CDR1 and CDR2 (germline): DFQATT, SNEGSKA (reference sequence). This CDR3 is 13 amino acids long. The CDR3 loop reads CSARTSDTDTQYF. CDR3 coding DNA: TGCAGTGCTCGGACTAGCGACACAGATACGCAGTATTTT.

This clonotype appeared a few times. The J gene is TRBJ2-3, the V gene TRBV12-3 or TRBV12-4; D perhaps matches TRBD2 (5 bases). V was clipped by 7 bases and J by 3 bases, with 14 bases between them. This CDR3 has 14 residues. The CDR3 spells CASTQRPGTDTQYF. The CDR3 coding sequence is TGTGCCAGCACCCAAAGGCCGGGGACAGATACGCAGTATTTT.

The V call is TRBV3-1, the J call TRBJ1-3; no firm D call. V lost 4 bases and J lost 0, with 16 bases in between. The V gene's germline CDR1 is LGHDT and CDR2 YNNKEL (reference sequence). The CDR3 loop spans 17 amino acids. CDR3 sequence (DNA): TGTGCCAGCAGCCCGACGGTAGGTGCGGTCTCTGGAAACACCATATATTTT. Translated, it gives CASSPTVGAVSGNTIYF.

V gene TRBV29-1 combines with J gene TRBJ2-3; 7 bases fit TRBD1. The germline CDR1 and CDR2 sequences are SQVTM and ANQGSEA. The CDR3 is made up of 9 amino acids. J gave up 13 bases and V 8 bases, and 6 bases lay outside the gene matches. CDR3 region: CSFGQAEYF. The CDR3 DNA sequence: TGCAGCTTCGGACAGGCAGAGTATTTT.

This sequence joins TRBV2 and TRBJ2-2; 8 bases align to TRBD1. This CDR3 has 14 residues. The trim removed 8 bases at V and 5 bases at J, leaving 7 bases unmatched. The V gene's germline CDR1 is SNHLY and CDR2 FYNNEI. This CDR3 is CASGEDRVTGELFF. CDR3 nucleotide sequence: TGTGCCAGCGGGGAGGACAGGGTTACCGGGGAGCTGTTTTTT.

Only a few counts were recorded for this clonotype. This chain uses TRBV7-2 with TRBJ1-2; D is uncertain. CDR1 is SGHTA, CDR2 FQGNSA, per germline. The ends were cut back, 2 bases at V and 13 bases at J, with 20 bases in the middle. The length of the CDR3 is 14 residues. CDR3 amino acids: CASSLFPWAPSCTF. CDR3 DNA: TGTGCCAGCAGCTTATTTCCCTGGGCCCCCTCGTGCACCTTC.

This clonotype was recorded many times. The chain links TRBV7-9 to TRBJ1-1; the match to TRBD1 covers 7 bases. The CDR3 is 11 amino acids. The V segment lost 3 bases and the J segment 8 bases; nucleotides outside the gene matches: 0. CDR1 SEHNR and CDR2 FQNEAQ come from the germline V gene (reference sequence). CDR3 sequence reads: CASSLTGEAFF. CDR3 DNA: TGTGCCAGCAGCTTGACAGGGGAAGCTTTCTTT. The whole variable domain, remainder taken from reference TRBV7-9 and TRBJ1-1, is DTGVSQNPRHKITKRGQNVTFRCDPISEHNRLYWYRQTLGQGPEFLTYFQNEAQLEKSRLLSDRFSAERPKGSFSTLEIQRTEQGDSAMYLCASSLTGEAFFGQGTRLTVV.

This clonotype was seen only a few times. This chain uses TRBV7-2 with TRBJ2-2, with D maybe TRBD1 (5 bases). The germline V and J ends were trimmed by 5 bases and 0 bases, with 22 bases remaining between them. Germline lookup yields CDR1 SGHTA and CDR2 FQGNSA. This CDR3 contains 19 residues. This chain's CDR3 is CASSPVAGRRLTNTGELFF. The CDR3, as DNA: TGTGCCAGCAGCCCCGTGGCAGGGCGCCGCCTTACGAACACCGGGGAGCTGTTTTTT. The full variable domain, rest sourced from reference TRBV7-2 and TRBJ2-2, is GAGVSQSPSNKVTEKGKDVELRCDPISGHTALYWYRQSLGQGLEFLIYFQGNSAPDKSGLPSDRFSAERTGGSVSTLTIQRTQQEDSAVYLCASSPVAGRRLTNTGELFFGEGSRLTVL.

This clonotype qualifies as medium-sized (0.01 to 0.1%). V is TRBV29-1 and J is TRBJ1-1; D not resolved. The CDR3 consists of 14 residues. The germline V gene encodes CDR1 SQVTM and CDR2 ANQGSEA. V was pared by 3 bases and J by 1 base, with 12 bases between. CDR3 in amino acids: CSVEIGMENTEAFF. The CDR3 bases are TGCAGCGTTGAGATAGGGATGGAGAACACTGAAGCTTTCTTT.